This TCR beta chain was identified during a study of shared clonotypes between healthy human individuals. The CD4+ fraction was divided into a CD45RA+ naive subset and a CD45RA-negative memory subset. The germline V and J ends were trimmed by 2 bases and 3 bases, with 2 bases remaining between them. Germline V gene sequence: CDR1 SGHTA, CDR2 FQGNSA. The CDR3 sequence is 11 residues long. Across several immunoSEQ plates, the genomic DNA of each subset was split evenly. Sorted-subset replicate PCR reactions were performed with approximately 200 ng DNA, corresponding to roughly 31,000 T cell genomes. Data came from immunoSEQ multiplex PCR; TCRdb stores just in-frame clones and leaves some out. In the table there are about 1.5 million clones, 95% to 99% of which are singletons. Of note for this clone: A much larger clone lies a single base off, so this may be a read error. This sample includes further DNA sequences coding for the same CDR3.

Sequenced material: naive CD4+ T cells sorted from blood. Subset described: CD45RA+ positively selected. The TCR was taken from a man aged 25 to 45 in good health. V usage is TRBV7-2 and J usage is TRBJ2-7; D call uncertain. This chain's CDR3 is CASSLFYEQYF. The DNA for the CDR3 is TGTGCCAGCAGCTTATTCTACGAGCAGTACTTC.